The 10 T cell receptor beta chains below come from one sample, sequenced in a study of shared clonotypes between healthy human individuals. TCRdb's copy holds only in-frame clones and misses some; the assay was immunoSEQ multiplex PCR. The sample yields some 550,000 clones, about 97% seen once. What was sequenced was naive CD4+ T cells sorted from blood. Sample subset: CD45RA+ positively selected. The receptors shown here come from a woman between 25 and 40 years old in good health.

The chain joins TRBV7-9 to TRBJ1-2; no clear D. Germline CDR1 reads SEHNR; CDR2 reads FQNEAQ (reference sequence). The CDR3 is made up of 12 amino acids. The V end was cut by 8 bases, the J end by 0 bases, with 7 bases between. CDR3 region: CASPDPNYGYTF. CDR3 nucleotide sequence: TGTGCCAGCCCGGATCCTAACTATGGCTACACCTTC.

The chain couples TRBV27 to TRBJ1-1; D uncertain. This CDR3 has 13 amino acids. V was trimmed by 4 bases and J by 1 base, leaving 7 bases between them. Germline CDR1 MNHEY, CDR2 SMNVEV (reference sequence). The CDR3 loop reads CASSSGRNTEAFF. The DNA of the CDR3 is TGTGCCAGCAGTTCTGGGAGGAACACTGAAGCTTTCTTT.

This chain uses TRBV11-2 with TRBJ2-5, with D perhaps matching TRBD1 (5 bases). Trimming shortened V by 5 bases and J by 5 bases, and 18 bases separated the two germline ends. From germline, CDR1 is SGHAT and CDR2 FQNNGV. The CDR3 totals 15 residues. This chain's CDR3 is CASSQPGQGGETQYF. As DNA, the CDR3 is TGTGCCAGCAGCCAACCAGGCCAGGGTGGGGAGACCCAGTACTTC.

This chain connects TRBV15 to TRBJ1-2; D ambiguous. This CDR3 contains 14 residues. With 0 bases removed from V and 0 bases from J, the gap between germline ends came to 5 bases. Germline V lookup: CDR1 LNHNV, CDR2 YYDKDF (reference sequence). The CDR3 DNA is TGTGCCACCAGCAGAGATAGTGCTAACTATGGCTACACCTTC. Its protein product is CATSRDSANYGYTF.

This chain joins TRBV28 and TRBJ1-5; D gene ambiguous. The CDR3 loop spans 14 amino acids. Trimming pared 2 bases from V and 6 bases from J, leaving 11 bases between. Looked up from germline, CDR1 is MDHEN and CDR2 is SYDVKM. The CDR3 spells CASSLGVPGQPQHF. The CDR3 bases are TGTGCCAGCAGTTTAGGGGTCCCTGGTCAGCCCCAGCATTTT.

This chain uses TRBV4-1 with TRBJ1-2, with D perhaps matching TRBD1 (6 bases). This CDR3 is 17 amino acids long. Germline values: CDR1 MGHRA, CDR2 YSYEKL. Trimming removed 1 base at V and 2 bases at J, with 17 bases between. CDR3 protein: CASSQVGPWGHNYGYTF. The CDR3, as DNA: TGCGCCAGCAGCCAAGTCGGGCCGTGGGGGCACAACTATGGCTACACCTTC.

This chain joins TRBV6-5 and TRBJ2-7, with D unclear. The CDR3 sequence is 14 residues long. The germline CDR1 and CDR2 sequences are MNHEY and SVGAGI. V lost 2 bases, J lost 2 bases, and 10 bases lay in between. The CDR3 nucleotides read TGTGCCAGCAGTTACAGTTACAGAGCCTACGAGCAGTACTTC. Its protein product is CASSYSYRAYEQYF.

This clone is a singleton in its sample. This rearrangement joins TRBV2 to TRBJ2-7; a weak D match, TRBD1 (6 bases). CDR1 is SNHLY, CDR2 FYNNEI, per germline. CDR3 length: 14 residues. V was pared by 0 bases and J by 4 bases, with 10 bases between. This CDR3 reads CASSEAGGLYEQYF. The CDR3 coding sequence is TGTGCCAGCAGTGAAGCTGGGGGCCTTTACGAGCAGTACTTC.

This sequence joins TRBV5-4 and TRBJ2-1; tentative D call: TRBD1 (6 bases). Trimming removed 4 bases from V and 7 bases from J, with 21 bases in between. Germline-derived CDR1 and CDR2 are SGHNT and YYREEE (reference sequence). The CDR3 is 16 residues long. CDR3 bases: TGTGCCAGCAGCCCTCCGGGAACAGGGCGCGAAAATGAGCAGTTCTTC. Amino acid sequence: CASSPPGTGRENEQFF. Filled out from reference TRBV5-4 and TRBJ2-1, the complete variable domain reads ETGVTQSPTHLIKTRGQQVTLRCSSQSGHNTVSWYQQALGQGPQFIFQYYREEENGRGNFPPRFSGLQFPNYSSELNVNALELDDSALYLCASSPPGTGRENEQFFGPGTRLTVL.

The chain couples TRBV7-8 to TRBJ2-2; D is perhaps TRBD2 (6 bases). CDR1 is SGHVS, CDR2 FQNEAQ, per germline. The CDR3 covers 16 residues. Trimming took 5 bases from V and 8 from J, leaving 21 bases between them. Here the CDR3 DNA reads TGTGCCAGCAGCCCACCCCTTGGAGGGGCGGATGGGGAGCTGTTTTTT. Encoded protein: CASSPPLGGADGELFF.